A selection of T cell receptor beta chains follows, all from one sample in a study of breast tumors, draining lymph nodes, adjacent tissues. TCRdb reprocessed the multiplex PCR reads via MiXCR and lists one record per CDR3 protein. This table has about 80,000 distinct CDR3 sequences, roughly a fifth appearing once. The material sequenced was axillary lymph node tissue. The source is a female donor with breast cancer. Some clones in this sample may be carry-over from other donors' samples. CDR3s leave out the opening cysteine and the closing phenylalanine or tryptophan. D genes are given only for firm matches.

d_call j_call v_call cdr3_length cdr3_aa
- TRBJ2-7 TRBV11-2 13 ASSPLPPTRYEQY
- TRBJ2-3 TRBV20-1 10 SARDGPDTQY
- TRBJ1-5 TRBV7-2 13 ASSLAGGGNQPQH
- TRBJ2-7 TRBV20-1 11 SAPGTLTNEQY
- TRBJ1-2 TRBV7-9 11 ASSLRQGNGYT
- TRBJ2-5 TRBV11-2 13 ASSATRGPQETQY
- TRBJ1-2 TRBV5-1 13 ASSFGQRANYGYT
- TRBJ2-7 TRBV20-1 7 SAPGEQY
TRBD2 TRBJ2-7 TRBV5-1 12 ASSLGSGRAEQY
TRBD1 TRBJ2-4 TRBV7-9 14 ASSPRTGVAKNIQY
TRBD2 TRBJ2-7 TRBV20-1 14 SARDAAGGRTYEQY
TRBD2 TRBJ2-7 TRBV4-1 13 ASSQKVAGAFEQY
- TRBJ1-2 TRBV5-6 11 ASSPGQGNGYT
- TRBJ2-3 TRBV15 12 ATSRLKRADTQY
- TRBJ1-3 TRBV5-1 13 ASSLISGIGNTIY
- TRBJ1-5 TRBV4-2 14 ASSQGPAGAEEPQH
- TRBJ2-3 TRBV16 15 ASSQRVRSYSTDTQY
- TRBJ1-2 TRBV3-1 11 ASSQVRGYGYT
- TRBJ2-5 TRBV5-1 11 ASSSGFPETQY
TRBD1 TRBJ2-7 TRBV20-1 13 SARDQGTGARRQY
TRBD1 TRBJ2-5 TRBV27 14 ASSSRDRGYQETQY
TRBD1 TRBJ2-1 TRBV20-1 11 SAIGTGDNEQF
- TRBJ2-1 TRBV6-6 11 ASSYSHSNEQF
- TRBJ1-6 TRBV5-1 15 ASSLGTVGRGGSPLH
- TRBJ2-3 TRBV6-2/TRBV6-3 11 ASRKTGEDTQY
- TRBJ2-3 TRBV7-3 12 ASSLGGAHDTQY
- TRBJ2-1 TRBV7-3 13 ASSLEPSGYNEQF
- TRBJ2-1 TRBV20-1 9 SAIGPLSGF
- TRBJ2-2 TRBV10-1 14 ASSESGGTNTGELF
TRBD2 TRBJ2-5 TRBV9 13 ASSVGAGGEETQY
TRBD1 TRBJ1-2 TRBV6-1 11 ASRAGQRYGYT
- TRBJ2-2 TRBV7-2 13 ASSLPGTGTGELF
- TRBJ1-2 TRBV5-1 12 ASKKLYRDYGYT
- TRBJ2-1 TRBV5-1 21 ASSLGSFLGALRGISSYNEQF
- TRBJ1-3 TRBV5-6 9 ASSFQNTIY
- TRBJ2-7 TRBV27 11 ASSLTDSYEQY
- TRBJ2-7 TRBV5-1 12 ASSPGHYSYEQY
TRBD2 TRBJ2-2 TRBV6-2/TRBV6-3 14 ASSYSLASGRLQLF
TRBD2 TRBJ2-1 TRBV5-6 16 ASSLSGGTSGRVNEQF
- TRBJ1-6 TRBV10-3 12 AISERKLNSPLH
TRBD2 TRBJ2-2 TRBV6-4 12 ASSEAGGTGELF
- TRBJ2-7 TRBV20-1 12 SARERGGLREQY
TRBD2 TRBJ2-1 TRBV11-2 14 ASTVLGIAGEGEQF
TRBD2 TRBJ2-7 TRBV20-1 14 SARGAPGTRAYEQY
- TRBJ2-2 TRBV12-3/TRBV12-4 14 ASSFGEGQGTGELF
- TRBJ2-4 TRBV29-1 11 SVWGWTKNIQY
TRBD1 TRBJ2-2 TRBV9 12 ASSVKGAAGELF
- TRBJ2-7 TRBV5-5 13 ASSLGNLGAYEQY
TRBD2 TRBJ2-3 TRBV10-3 11 AISSGGTDTQY
TRBD1 TRBJ1-2 TRBV6-1 12 ASSELWDSYGYT
- TRBJ1-2 TRBV9 12 ASSVGSGVHGYT
- TRBJ2-4 TRBV2 15 ASSGSLGSLAKNIQY